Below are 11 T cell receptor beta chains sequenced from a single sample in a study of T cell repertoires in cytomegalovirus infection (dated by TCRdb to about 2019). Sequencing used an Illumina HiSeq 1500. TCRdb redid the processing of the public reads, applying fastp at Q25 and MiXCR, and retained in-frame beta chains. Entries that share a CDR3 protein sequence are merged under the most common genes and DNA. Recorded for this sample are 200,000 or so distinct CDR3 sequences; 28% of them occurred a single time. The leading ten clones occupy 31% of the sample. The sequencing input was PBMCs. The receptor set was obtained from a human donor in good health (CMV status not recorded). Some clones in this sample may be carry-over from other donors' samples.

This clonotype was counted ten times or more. In DNA, the CDR3 is TGTGCCAGCAGCCTCAGTGGGGTAGAGCCCCAGCATTTT. Amino acid sequence: CASSLSGVEPQHF. The chain employs TRBV7-2 and TRBJ1-5; D ambiguous. The CDR3 has 13 amino acids. The germline V gene encodes CDR1 SGHTA and CDR2 FQGNSA. The ends were cut back, 5 bases at V and 8 bases at J, with 13 bases in the middle.

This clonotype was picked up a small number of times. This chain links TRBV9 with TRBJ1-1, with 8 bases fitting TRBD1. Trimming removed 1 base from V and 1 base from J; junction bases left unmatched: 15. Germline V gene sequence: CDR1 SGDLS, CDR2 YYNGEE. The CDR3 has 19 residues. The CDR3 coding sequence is TGTGCCAGCAGCGTATTTAGACAGGGGCGAGTCGCCCGGAACACTGAAGCTTTCTTT. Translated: CASSVFRQGRVARNTEAFF.

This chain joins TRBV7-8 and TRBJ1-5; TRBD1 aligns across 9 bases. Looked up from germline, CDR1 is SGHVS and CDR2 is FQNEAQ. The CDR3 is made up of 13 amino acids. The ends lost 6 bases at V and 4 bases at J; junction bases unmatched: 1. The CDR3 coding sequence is TGTGCCAGCAGACAGGGGGCAAATCAGCCCCAGCATTTT. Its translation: CASRQGANQPQHF.

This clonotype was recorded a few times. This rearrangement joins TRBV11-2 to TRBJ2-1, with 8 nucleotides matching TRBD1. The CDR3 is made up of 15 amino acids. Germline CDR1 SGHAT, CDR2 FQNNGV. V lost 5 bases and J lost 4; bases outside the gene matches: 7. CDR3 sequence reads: CASSPAGQAYNEQFF. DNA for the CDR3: TGTGCCAGCAGCCCCGCGGGACAGGCTTACAATGAGCAGTTCTTC.

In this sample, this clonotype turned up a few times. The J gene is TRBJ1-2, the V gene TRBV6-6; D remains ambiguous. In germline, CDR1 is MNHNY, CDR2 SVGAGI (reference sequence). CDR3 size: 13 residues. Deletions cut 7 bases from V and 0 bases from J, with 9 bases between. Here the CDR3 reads CASTLSANYGYTF. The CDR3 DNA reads TGTGCCAGCACTTTGTCCGCTAACTATGGCTACACCTTC.

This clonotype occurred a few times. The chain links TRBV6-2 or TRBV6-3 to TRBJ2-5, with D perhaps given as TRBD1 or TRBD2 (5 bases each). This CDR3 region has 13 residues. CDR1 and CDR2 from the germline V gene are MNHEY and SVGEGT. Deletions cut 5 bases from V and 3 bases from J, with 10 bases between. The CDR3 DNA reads TGTGCCAGCAGTCCCGGGGCGGAAGAGACCCAGTACTTC. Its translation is CASSPGAEETQYF.

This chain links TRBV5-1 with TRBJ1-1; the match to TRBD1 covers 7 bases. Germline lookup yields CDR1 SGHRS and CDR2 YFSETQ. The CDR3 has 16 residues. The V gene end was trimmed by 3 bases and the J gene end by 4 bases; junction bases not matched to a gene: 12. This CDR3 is CASSSQTGMGFTEAFF. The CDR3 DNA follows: TGCGCCAGCAGCTCTCAGACAGGGATGGGATTCACTGAAGCTTTCTTT.

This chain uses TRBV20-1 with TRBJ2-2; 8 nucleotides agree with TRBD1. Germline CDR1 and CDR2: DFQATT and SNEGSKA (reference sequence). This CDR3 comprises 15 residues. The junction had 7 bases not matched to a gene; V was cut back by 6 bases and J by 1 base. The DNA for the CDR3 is TGCAGTGCCCGACGGACAGGGAGGAACACCGGGGAGCTGTTTTTT. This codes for CSARRTGRNTGELFF.

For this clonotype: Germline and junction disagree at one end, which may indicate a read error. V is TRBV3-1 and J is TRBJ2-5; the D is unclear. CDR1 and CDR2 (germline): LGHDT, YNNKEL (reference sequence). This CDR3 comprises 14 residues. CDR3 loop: CASSQGSHGETQNF. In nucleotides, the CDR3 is TGTGCCAGCAGCCAAGGCAGCCACGGAGAGACCCAGAACTTC.

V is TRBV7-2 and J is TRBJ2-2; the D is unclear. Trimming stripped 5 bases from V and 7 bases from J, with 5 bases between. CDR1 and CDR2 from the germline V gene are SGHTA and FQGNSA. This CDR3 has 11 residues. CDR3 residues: CASSPYGELFF. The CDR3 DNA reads TGTGCCAGCAGCCCGTACGGGGAGCTGTTTTTT.

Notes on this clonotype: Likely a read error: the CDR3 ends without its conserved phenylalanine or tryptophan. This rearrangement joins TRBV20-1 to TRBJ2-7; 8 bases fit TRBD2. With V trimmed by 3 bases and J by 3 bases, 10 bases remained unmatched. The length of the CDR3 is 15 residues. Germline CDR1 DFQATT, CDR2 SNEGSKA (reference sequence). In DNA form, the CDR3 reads TGCAGTGCTAGCGGTCGGGGGGGGTTGTACTACGAGCAGTACATC. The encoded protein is CSASGRGGLYYEQYI.